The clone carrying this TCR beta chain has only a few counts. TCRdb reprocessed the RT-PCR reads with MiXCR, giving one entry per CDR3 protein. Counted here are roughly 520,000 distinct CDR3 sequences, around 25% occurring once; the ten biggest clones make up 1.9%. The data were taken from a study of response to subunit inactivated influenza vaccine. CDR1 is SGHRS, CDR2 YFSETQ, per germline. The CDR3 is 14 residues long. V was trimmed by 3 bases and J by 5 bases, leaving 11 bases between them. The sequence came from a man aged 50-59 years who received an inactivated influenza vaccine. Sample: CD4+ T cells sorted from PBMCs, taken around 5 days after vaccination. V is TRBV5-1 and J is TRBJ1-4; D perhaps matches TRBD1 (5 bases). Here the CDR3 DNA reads TGCGCCAGCAGCTGGTCTGGGGGGAATGAAAAACTGTTTTTT. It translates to CASSWSGGNEKLFF.